These T cell receptor beta chains were read from a single sample in a study of human T cells and chemical hapten exposure. Each CDR3 protein gets one entry after TCRdb re-called the RACE reads with MiXCR. The sample lists fewer than 85,000 distinct CDR3 sequences; 10% were seen once. Sequencing was performed on whole blood, taken in connection with sensitization to the hapten diphenylcyclopropenone (DPC). These TCRs come from a woman between 25 and 40 years old with alopecia areata. Some clones in this sample may be carry-over from other donors' samples. The CDR3 runs from the conserved cysteine through the conserved F or W. The order of the fields is J gene, V gene, CDR3 protein.

>TRBJ1-2|TRBV6-2/TRBV6-3
CASRLQGRNYGYTF
>TRBJ2-5|TRBV15
CATSRDRQSLETQYF
>TRBJ1-4|TRBV7-6
CASSPWTGRSGATNEKLFF
>TRBJ2-3|TRBV6-1
CASTALAGSNTQYF
>TRBJ2-2|TRBV7-6
CASSPRTSTGELFF
>TRBJ1-5|TRBV12-3/TRBV12-4
CASRHRDSHQPQHF
>TRBJ2-2|TRBV11-2
CASSLRPGITGELFF
>TRBJ2-5|TRBV28
CASSSWTSGRFEETQYF
>TRBJ1-5|TRBV2
CASTRAEFSNQPQHF
>TRBJ1-2|TRBV28
CASSSGGWQEDYGYTF
>TRBJ2-4|TRBV19
CASKASGKNIQYF
>TRBJ2-7|TRBV29-1
CSVEREGGYEQYF
>TRBJ2-1|TRBV7-6
CASSSDYYNEQFF
>TRBJ2-3|TRBV9
CASSYQTDTQYF
>TRBJ2-3|TRBV6-5
CASSYGQPYPF
>TRBJ1-5|TRBV13
CASSLGDRGHNQPQHF
>TRBJ2-7|TRBV7-2
CASSLGLGTNYEQYF
>TRBJ1-3|TRBV2
CASSWDSGNTIYF
>TRBJ1-2|TRBV27
CASRAALNYGYTF
>TRBJ1-1|TRBV6-5
CASSYTPLGGTEAFF
>TRBJ2-7|TRBV28
CASSLYRREYEQYF
>TRBJ2-2|TRBV19
CASSLRRPGRPSAGELFF
>TRBJ2-5|TRBV28
CASRNGLAGLQETQYF
>TRBJ2-2|TRBV30
CAWKRPTGELFF
>TRBJ2-5|TRBV9
CASSVEENPQETQYF
>TRBJ2-7|TRBV7-2
CASSVRGSSSYEQYF
>TRBJ2-3|TRBV29-1
CSVVTLGSTDTQYF
>TRBJ2-3|TRBV28
CASKAGGRPTQYF
>TRBJ1-1|TRBV28
CAIRTGGTEAFF
>TRBJ2-7|TRBV20-1
CSAGGRYEQYF
>TRBJ1-6|TRBV29-1
CSVAGLEGSPLHF
>TRBJ1-3|TRBV4-3
CASSQDARSSGNTIYF
>TRBJ1-1|TRBV15
CATSRGGTLNTEAFF
>TRBJ2-3|TRBV15
CATSRDGTGTDTQYF
>TRBJ2-1|TRBV7-8
CASSSLAGEQFF
>TRBJ1-2|TRBV3-1
CASSPQQVIYGYTF